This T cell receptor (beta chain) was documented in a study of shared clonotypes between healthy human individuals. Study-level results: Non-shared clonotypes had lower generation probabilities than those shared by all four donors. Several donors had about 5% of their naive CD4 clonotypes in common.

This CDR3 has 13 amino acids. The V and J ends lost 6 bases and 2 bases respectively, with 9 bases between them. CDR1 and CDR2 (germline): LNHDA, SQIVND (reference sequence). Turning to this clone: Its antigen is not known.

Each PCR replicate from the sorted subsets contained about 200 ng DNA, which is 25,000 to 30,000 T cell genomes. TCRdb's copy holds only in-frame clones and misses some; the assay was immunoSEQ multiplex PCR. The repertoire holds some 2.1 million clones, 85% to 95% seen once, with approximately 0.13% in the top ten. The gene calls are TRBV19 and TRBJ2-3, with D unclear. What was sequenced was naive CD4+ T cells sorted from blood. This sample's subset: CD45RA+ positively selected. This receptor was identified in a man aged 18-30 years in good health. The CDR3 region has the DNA TGTGCCAGTAGATTCACAAACACAGATACGCAGTATTTT. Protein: CASRFTNTDTQYF.